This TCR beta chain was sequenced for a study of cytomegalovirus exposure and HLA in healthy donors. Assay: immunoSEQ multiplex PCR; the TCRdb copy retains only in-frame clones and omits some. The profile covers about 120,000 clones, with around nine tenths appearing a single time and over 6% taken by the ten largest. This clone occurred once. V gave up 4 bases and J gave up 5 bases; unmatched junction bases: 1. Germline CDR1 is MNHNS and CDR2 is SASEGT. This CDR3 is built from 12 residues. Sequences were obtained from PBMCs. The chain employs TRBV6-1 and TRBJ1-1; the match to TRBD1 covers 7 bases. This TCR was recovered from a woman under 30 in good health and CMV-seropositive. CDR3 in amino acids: CASSAGGTEAFF. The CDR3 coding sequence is TGTGCCAGCAGTGCAGGGGGGACTGAAGCTTTCTTT.